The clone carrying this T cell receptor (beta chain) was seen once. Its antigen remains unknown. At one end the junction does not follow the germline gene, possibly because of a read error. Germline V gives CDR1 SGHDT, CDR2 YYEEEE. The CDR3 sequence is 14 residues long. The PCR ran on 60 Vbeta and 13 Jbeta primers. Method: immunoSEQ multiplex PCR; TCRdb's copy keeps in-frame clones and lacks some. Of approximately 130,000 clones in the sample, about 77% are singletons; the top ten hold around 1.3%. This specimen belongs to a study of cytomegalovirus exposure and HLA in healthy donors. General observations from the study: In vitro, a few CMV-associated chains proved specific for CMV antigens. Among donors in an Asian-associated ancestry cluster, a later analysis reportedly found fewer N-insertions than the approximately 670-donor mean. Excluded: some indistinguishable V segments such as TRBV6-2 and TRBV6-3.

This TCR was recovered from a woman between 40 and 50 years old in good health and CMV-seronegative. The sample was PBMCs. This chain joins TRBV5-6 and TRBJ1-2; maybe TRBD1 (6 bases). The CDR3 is CVSSFLRGNYGYTF. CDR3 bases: TGTGTCAGCAGCTTCTTGAGGGGGAACTATGGCTACACCTTC.